Listed below are T cell receptor beta chains from one sample, sequenced in a study of shared clonotypes between healthy human individuals. Produced via immunoSEQ multiplex PCR; TCRdb's table is partial and in-frame only. The sample shows fewer than 800,000 clones, roughly 94% of them seen only once. Sample: naive CD8+ T cells sorted from blood. The receptors here all came from a man in his thirties or forties in good health. Both conserved end residues are part of each CDR3. The D gene is left open where the match is weak. A row's size may be missing; if present it is once, few, many or a size class.

v_gene	d_gene	abundance	j_gene	CDR3nt	CDR3aa
TRBV14	-	-	TRBJ1-1	TGTGCCAGCAGCCAAAAGGACAGTTTATGGGGCACTGAAGCTTTCTTT	CASSQKDSLWGTEAFF
TRBV7-8	-	few	TRBJ2-4	TGTGCCAGCAGCCCCTGGACCTCCGAAAACATTCAGTACTTC	CASSPWTSENIQYF
TRBV27	-	once	TRBJ2-1	TGTGCCAGCAGTTTCGGGACCTACAATGAGCAGTTCTTC	CASSFGTYNEQFF
TRBV27	-	-	TRBJ2-1	TGTGCCAGCAGTTTGCCCGGAAATGAGCAGTTCTTC	CASSLPGNEQFF
TRBV9	TRBD2	once	TRBJ2-3	TGTGCCAGCAGCGTCCCCCGAAGCGGGAGGGCGAGTCCAGATACGCAGTATTTT	CASSVPRSGRASPDTQYF
TRBV6-6	-	-	TRBJ2-7	TGTGCCAGCACCCTTTCCGCGGGATACCTCTACGAGCAGTACTTC	CASTLSAGYLYEQYF
TRBV27	-	-	TRBJ1-3	TGTGCCAGCAGTTCCGGCCCAAACCCGTCTGGAAACACCATATATTTT	CASSSGPNPSGNTIYF
TRBV5-1	-	-	TRBJ2-7	TGCGCCAGCAGCTTGGATGGGGTGAGGGGCACTCTTTCCTACGAGCAGTACTTC	CASSLDGVRGTLSYEQYF
TRBV9	-	-	TRBJ2-7	TGTGCCAGCAGCGTAGAGGGGCTTTTGAACGAGCAGTACTTC	CASSVEGLLNEQYF
TRBV14	-	-	TRBJ1-1	TGTGCCAGCAGCCCAGGGGTGAACACTGAAGCTTTCTTT	CASSPGVNTEAFF
TRBV2	-	-	TRBJ1-1	TGTGCCAGCAGCGCCCCGGGGGAAGCTTTCTTT	CASSAPGEAFF
TRBV15	-	-	TRBJ2-1	TGTGCCACCAGTAGCGGATACAATGAGCAGTTCTTC	CATSSGYNEQFF
TRBV7-8	-	-	TRBJ2-3	TGTGCCAGCAGGGAGTCGGGCCCAGATACGCAGTATTTT	CASRESGPDTQYF
TRBV30	TRBD1	-	TRBJ2-7	TGTGCCTGGAGTCTCCTGGGACAGATCTACGAGCAGTACTTC	CAWSLLGQIYEQYF
TRBV12-2	-	once	TRBJ2-3	TGTGCAAGTCGCTTATTCGCTGGGGATACGCAGTATTTT	CASRLFAGDTQYF
TRBV4-1	-	-	TRBJ1-5	TGCGCCAGCAGCCAATTGGGTCAGCCCCAGCATTTT	CASSQLGQPQHF
TRBV7-9	TRBD2	-	TRBJ2-5	TGTGCCAGCAGCTTATGGGCCCGGTCCGCGGGAGACCAAGAGACCCAGTACTTC	CASSLWARSAGDQETQYF
TRBV29-1	TRBD2	-	TRBJ2-1	TGCAGCGTTAAACTAGCGGGAGTAGGCAATGAGCAGTTCTTC	CSVKLAGVGNEQFF
TRBV10-3	-	once	TRBJ2-1	TGTGCCATCTCCCCACGGACCTACAATGAGCAGTTCTTC	CAISPRTYNEQFF
TRBV27	TRBD1	-	TRBJ2-2	TGTGCCAGCAGTAACCGGGACAGGCCTTACACCGGGGAGCTGTTTTTT	CASSNRDRPYTGELFF
TRBV9	-	-	TRBJ1-1	TGTGCCAGCAGCGTAGAAAGGCAGGAAGGGGGTGAAGCTTTCTTT	CASSVERQEGGEAFF
TRBV7-9	TRBD1	-	TRBJ2-7	TGTGCCAGCAGCTCACCAGCAAGGGGGACAGACTACGAGCAGTACTTC	CASSSPARGTDYEQYF
TRBV14	-	-	TRBJ2-7	TGTGCCAGCAGCCCTGGGACAATTATGTACGAGCAGTACTTC	CASSPGTIMYEQYF
TRBV19	TRBD1	-	TRBJ1-5	TGTGCCAGTACCATGACAGGGGGGCCGAATCAGCCCCAGCATTTT	CASTMTGGPNQPQHF
TRBV9	TRBD1	-	TRBJ2-1	TGTGCCAGCAGCGAAGACCGACAGGGGGCAATGCGGGAGGACGGGCGGCCTTACAATGAGCAGTTCTTC	CASSEDRQGAMREDGRPYNEQFF
TRBV6-1	-	-	TRBJ1-5	TGTGCCAGCAGTGGGTGGCAGAGAGCAGATCAGCCCCAGCATTTT	CASSGWQRADQPQHF
TRBV28	-	-	TRBJ2-1	TGTGCCAGCAGTTTTTGGAATGAGCAGTTCTTC	CASSFWNEQFF
TRBV7-9	TRBD1	once	TRBJ2-7	TGTGCCAGCAGCTTTGGACAGGGGTACGAGCAGTACTTC	CASSFGQGYEQYF
TRBV11-2	-	-	TRBJ1-2	TGTGCCAGCAGCTTAGCTGGGGGGAGTTATGGCTACACCTTC	CASSLAGGSYGYTF
TRBV4-1	-	-	TRBJ2-3	TGCGCCAGCAGCCAAGGGCCGACACCCGCACCAGATACGCAGTATTTT	CASSQGPTPAPDTQYF
TRBV27	TRBD2	-	TRBJ2-7	TGTGCCAGCCAAGTGGCTAGCGGGACCTACGAGCAGTACTTC	CASQVASGTYEQYF
TRBV28	-	-	TRBJ2-5	TGTGCCAGCAGTTTCCCACGGGGCCAAGAGACCCAGTACTTC	CASSFPRGQETQYF
TRBV13	TRBD2	once	TRBJ2-3	TGTGCCAGCAGCTTAGGGGCTGATGCGGGAGGGCCCGGAGATACGCAGTATTTT	CASSLGADAGGPGDTQYF
TRBV2	-	-	TRBJ1-5	TGTGCCAGCAAAGAGCCGGTGGGCAATCAGCCCCAGCATTTT	CASKEPVGNQPQHF
TRBV9	-	-	TRBJ2-5	TGTGCCAGCAGCGTAGTGCAGAAGGTCGTTCAAGAGACCCAGTACTTC	CASSVVQKVVQETQYF
TRBV19	-	-	TRBJ2-1	TGTGCCAGTAGTATAGTGGGACCGGACGTGAGCTCCTACAATGAGCAGTTCTTC	CASSIVGPDVSSYNEQFF
TRBV9	-	-	TRBJ2-2	TGTGCCAGTGAGACAGGCACCGGGGAGCTGTTTTTT	CASETGTGELFF
TRBV9	TRBD2	-	TRBJ2-5	TGTGCCAGCAGCGAGGGTAGCGGGATGTCAGAGACCCAGTACTTC	CASSEGSGMSETQYF
TRBV14	-	-	TRBJ2-1	TGTGCCAGCAGCCAAGGGGGGTATAGTGAGCAGTTCTTC	CASSQGGYSEQFF
TRBV7-2	TRBD1	-	TRBJ1-2	TGTGCCAGCAGCTTCCCGACAGGGAACTATGGCTACACCTTC	CASSFPTGNYGYTF